This TCR beta chain was obtained from a study of T cell changes during pregnancy in multiple sclerosis. The assay was immunoSEQ multiplex PCR, and TCRdb's table has in-frame clones only and misses some. The table has tens of thousands of clones, more than 90% seen once. This CDR3 has 14 residues. The receptor comes from a female donor in good health, enrolled as a control in a pregnancy study. V and J are TRBV21-1 and TRBJ1-2; TRBD1 was called by the table and not checked on the DNA. TRBV21-1 is designated a pseudogene. Sequenced here: CD4+ T cells from peripheral blood mononuclear cells, sampled in the second trimester of pregnancy. CDR3 in DNA: TGTGCCAGCAGCAACAAACAGGGGGCGCAGGGCTACACCTTC. This encodes CASSNKQGAQGYTF.